This T cell receptor beta chain was profiled in a study of blood T cells in healthy people across ages. Caucasian individuals from Russia who were healthy and aged 6 to 90 acted as donors. CDR1 is SGHTA, CDR2 FQGTGA, per germline. Deletions cut 0 bases from V and 7 bases from J, with 15 bases between. The CDR3 runs to 15 residues. Concerning this clonotype itself: The antigen is not known.

Study-level points and caveats: Donor CMV status was unknown, possibly confounding expanded clonotype changes.

For the second PCR, which ran for about 6 to 11 cycles, a sample-barcoded 5' primer and a J-beta primer mix were used. Carrying 12 random nucleotides, a template-switch adaptor labeled each individual cDNA molecule. TCRdb passed the 5' RACE reads through MiXCR, listing each CDR3 protein once. In the table there are roughly 1.6 million distinct CDR3 sequences, about 31% of which are singletons. The chain joins TRBV7-3 to TRBJ2-5, with D possibly being TRBD2 (6 bases). Sequenced material: blood. The receptor's source is a woman aged 25 to 39 in good health. The CDR3 nucleotides read TGTGCCAGCAGCTTAACTTGGGGGGTGGAAGGGACCCAGTACTTC. This translates into CASSLTWGVEGTQYF.